The T cell receptor (beta chain) under discussion was sequenced for a study of shared clonotypes between healthy human individuals (dated by TCRdb to 2020 to 2021). Study-wide context: The cohort included three men and a couple of women between 18 and 49 years of age. To estimate repertoire size and how much clonotype sharing occurs between individuals, the study deeply sequenced the blood TCR repertoires of about five healthy adults. Different laboratories and diverse techniques were used to prepare libraries and sequence TCR repertoires, to increase sequencing depth and limit assay-specific biases. Each donor's leukapheresis produced roughly between about 0.85 and 10 billion PBMCs.

The donors were healthy, HIV-negative adults who had no recently reported acute infections or vaccinations. Only Caucasian adults living in Nashville, Tennessee, USA were represented among the donors. For unsorted samples, approximately 84 million PBMCs were counted, and genomic DNA was extracted using the QIAamp DNA Blood Mini kit. After blood collection by leukapheresis, PBMCs were isolated using Ficoll-Histopaque density gradient centrifugation and then cryopreserved in the vapor phase of liquid nitrogen. This clone turned up a few times. It has no known antigen specificity. Base qualities are not recorded, but no much larger clone differs from it by a single base. Using the deep immunoSEQ assay, multiplex PCR amplified TCR CDR3 regions from genomic DNA. Genomic DNA extracted from each cell subset was distributed evenly over all wells of several immunoSEQ 96-well plates, and each plate served as one replicate. For unsorted PBMC, 250 to 350 ng genomic DNA, equal to 30,000 or so T cell genomes, was loaded into each replicate PCR. Ten immunoSEQ deep assay plates were used to sequence unsorted PBMC genomic DNA. Purified libraries were measured with a Qubit 3.0 fluorometer, size-checked on a Bioanalyzer 2100, and measured again with the KAPA Library Quantification kit. Every immunoSEQ 96-well plate was sequenced on a dedicated single-read 150-cycle Illumina NextSeq 550 flow cell. The study's processing was this. Because the immunoSEQ output included only junctional sequences and no quality scores, the filtering could not be the same as the filtering used for full-length reads. Sequences were annotated with PyIR, a Python wrapper for IgBLAST v1.9, and V/J genes and CDR3 were assigned using IMGT germline references. Reads were filtered out if the reads had weak V/J assignments (E-value above 1e-6), no CDR3, stop codons, out-of-frame junctions, or ambiguous translated residues. V3J clonotypes were defined as sequences sharing the same inferred V gene, J gene, and CDR3 amino acid sequence. To compute the percentage overlap between repertoires, the number of shared unique clonotypes was divided by the size of the smaller repertoire. Repertoire richness was assessed with RTK rarefaction, the Chao1 estimator, and Recon v2.1 estimates of unobserved clonotypes. Held by TCRdb, this immuneACCESS table contains in-frame sequences only and omits some clones. Under half of the omission traces to an unresolved V gene where checked; the cause of the rest is unknown. V and J calls and clone size are given by that table; D and trimming were obtained from the DNA. The sample records fewer than 700,000 clones, roughly four fifths of which are singletons. The ten largest clones represent approximately 12% of the sample.

Results the study describes overall, beyond this receptor: Pairwise subsampling led to the expectation that sequencing depth would affect the degree of clonotype sharing among donors. The genetic and exposure-history diversity represented was limited by the small number of donors. Sampling was restricted to blood, and TCR repertoires in tissues likely differ from the TCR repertoires found in blood.

V trim: 4 bases; J trim: 5 bases; unmatched bases: 12. CDR1 and CDR2 are read off the germline V gene (reference sequence) as SGHKS and YYEKEE. The CDR3 has 16 amino acids, counting the end cysteine and phenylalanine. The DNA shown is the 48-base CDR3, in frame from base 1. Input material: PBMCs. The chain joins TRBV5-5 to TRBJ2-5; TRBD1 fits 9 bases in the junction. This sequence originates from a woman aged 40 to 49 in good health. Some clones in this sample may be carry-over from other donors' samples. The DNA reads TGTGCCAGCAGCGGAGGGACAGGGTCACTTCAGGAGACCCAGTACTTC. Its coded protein is CASSGGTGSLQETQYF.